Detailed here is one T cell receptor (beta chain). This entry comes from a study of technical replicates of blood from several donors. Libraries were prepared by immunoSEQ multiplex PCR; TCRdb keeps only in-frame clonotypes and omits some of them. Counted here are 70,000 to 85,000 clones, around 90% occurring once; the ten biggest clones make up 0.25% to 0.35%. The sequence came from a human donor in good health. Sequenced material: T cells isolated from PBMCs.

CDR3 in DNA: TGCAGCGTTGAGGCGGACTCTAACTACGAGCAGTACTTC. Encoded protein: CSVEADSNYEQYF. The chain employs TRBV29-1 and TRBJ2-7; D perhaps matches TRBD2 (5 bases). The CDR3 totals 13 residues. Germline CDR1 and CDR2: SQVTM and ANQGSEA. V was clipped by 3 bases and J by 3 bases, with 12 bases between them.